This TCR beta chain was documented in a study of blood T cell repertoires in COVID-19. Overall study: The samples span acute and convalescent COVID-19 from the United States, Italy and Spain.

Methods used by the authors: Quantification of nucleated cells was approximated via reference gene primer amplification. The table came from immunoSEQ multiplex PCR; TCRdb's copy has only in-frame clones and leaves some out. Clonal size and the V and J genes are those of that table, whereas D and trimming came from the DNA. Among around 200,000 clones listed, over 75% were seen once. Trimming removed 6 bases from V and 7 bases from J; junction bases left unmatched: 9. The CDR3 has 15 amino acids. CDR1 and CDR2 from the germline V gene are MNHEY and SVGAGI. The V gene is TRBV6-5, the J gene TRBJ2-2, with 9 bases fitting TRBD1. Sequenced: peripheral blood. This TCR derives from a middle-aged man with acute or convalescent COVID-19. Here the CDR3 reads CASRGPGQGGGELFF. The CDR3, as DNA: TGTGCCAGCAGGGGTCCGGGACAGGGAGGCGGGGAGCTGTTTTTT.